A selection of T cell receptor beta chains follows, all from one sample in a study of T-cell memory formation after mild COVID-19. TCRdb ran MiXCR on the 5' RACE reads and lists one entry per CDR3 protein. Among around 25,000 distinct CDR3 sequences listed, 6.5% to 9% were seen once. The sample taken for sequencing was PBMCs or a T cell subset sorted from them (not recorded which). All receptors derive from an adult woman who had mild COVID-19 (a few samples of this study predate the infection). Cell type and time point are not known. Both conserved end residues are part of each CDR3. D genes are given only for firm matches. Clone sizes are shown as once, few, many, or a class for an expanded clone.

CDR3 length,V gene,J gene,clone size,D gene,CDR3 DNA,CDR3 protein
10,TRBV6-2/TRBV6-3,TRBJ2-7,many,.,TGTGCCAGCAGTGACTACGAGCAGTACTTC,CASSDYEQYF
16,TRBV7-2,TRBJ2-3,many,TRBD2,TGTGCCAGCAGCTTAGGAACTAGCGCTTTAGGAGATACGCAGTATTTT,CASSLGTSALGDTQYF
18,TRBV27,TRBJ1-4,many,.,TGTGCCAGCAGTTTAAGGTGGACCTCGGGACGGATTAATGAAAAACTGTTTTTT,CASSLRWTSGRINEKLFF
13,TRBV9,TRBJ2-3,many,TRBD2,TGTGCCAGCGGGGGGGACTGGGCAGATACGCAGTATTTT,CASGGDWADTQYF
14,TRBV20-1,TRBJ2-2,many,.,TGCAGTGCTAGAGAGGCAGGTTACACCGGGGAGCTGTTTTTT,CSAREAGYTGELFF
15,TRBV4-2,TRBJ2-3,many,TRBD2,TGTGCCAGCAGCCAAGCGGGGGGGCCAACAGATACGCAGTATTTT,CASSQAGGPTDTQYF
13,TRBV12-3/TRBV12-4,TRBJ2-2,many,TRBD1,TGTGCCAGCAGCCTCCGCGGGACAGGGAATCTGTTTTTT,CASSLRGTGNLFF
15,TRBV27,TRBJ2-1,many,TRBD2,TGTGCCAGCAGTCCCCAAGGACTAGTTAGCAATGAGCAGTTCTTC,CASSPQGLVSNEQFF
15,TRBV9,TRBJ2-3,few,TRBD2,TGTGCCAGCAGGAGTAGCGGGGGGCCATATGATACGCAGTATTTT,CASRSSGGPYDTQYF
16,TRBV6-5,TRBJ1-4,many,.,TGTGCCAGCAGCAAGACGGGGGGCCGAACTAATGAAAAACTGTTTTTT,CASSKTGGRTNEKLFF
12,TRBV19,TRBJ2-1,few,.,TGTGCCAGTAGTATAGTATACAATGAGCAGTTCTTC,CASSIVYNEQFF
14,TRBV20-1,TRBJ2-4,many,.,TGCAGTGCTAGGCGGCAGGGAGACAAAAACATTCAGTACTTC,CSARRQGDKNIQYF
13,TRBV5-1,TRBJ1-2,many,.,TGCGCCAGCAGCTCCCATCAGAGTTATGGCTACACCTTC,CASSSHQSYGYTF
16,TRBV13,TRBJ2-7,many,TRBD2,TGTGCCAGCAGCCCCCGTATAGCGGGAGACAGGGACGAGCAGTACTTC,CASSPRIAGDRDEQYF
13,TRBV12-3/TRBV12-4,TRBJ1-5,many,.,TGTGCCAGCAGTTACCAAACAGATCAGCCCCAGCATTTT,CASSYQTDQPQHF
16,TRBV10-3,TRBJ2-3,many,.,TGTGCCATCAGTGAGCCGGGACAAGGACGCACAGATACGCAGTATTTT,CAISEPGQGRTDTQYF
15,TRBV30,TRBJ1-6,many,TRBD1,TGTGCCTGGAGAGGGGACAGTTATTATAATTCACCCCTCCACTTT,CAWRGDSYYNSPLHF
13,TRBV6-6,TRBJ1-2,many,TRBD1,TGTGCCAGCAGTCCCACAGGGGACTATGGCTACACCTTC,CASSPTGDYGYTF
16,TRBV29-1,TRBJ2-6,medium-sized,TRBD2,TGCAGCGCATCTAGCGGCGAAGTATCTGGGGCCAACGTCCTGACTTTC,CSASSGEVSGANVLTF
15,TRBV9,TRBJ2-4,many,.,TGTGCCAGCAGCGTTGGGGTCGAATCCAAAAACATTCAGTACTTC,CASSVGVESKNIQYF
14,TRBV20-1,TRBJ2-4,many,TRBD1,TGCAGTGCTAAAAAAGGAGACAGGGGGAACATTCAGTACTTC,CSAKKGDRGNIQYF
12,TRBV6-1,TRBJ2-3,many,TRBD2,TGTGCCAGCAACACCTTCGGGACTAGCGTTTATTTT,CASNTFGTSVYF
14,TRBV7-2,TRBJ2-3,many,.,TGTGCCAGCAGCTTAGGCTACAACAGGAATACGCAGTATTTT,CASSLGYNRNTQYF
13,TRBV6-5,TRBJ2-1,many,.,TGTGCCAGCCCACAGAAAACCTACAATGAGCAGTTCTTC,CASPQKTYNEQFF
13,TRBV30,TRBJ2-7,many,TRBD1,TGTGCCTCCGTCCCACGGACAGGCTACGAGCAGTACTTC,CASVPRTGYEQYF
17,TRBV6-2/TRBV6-3,TRBJ2-2,many,TRBD2,TGTGCCAGCAGTCGCGGACTAGCGGGACCTAACACCGGGGAGCTGTTTTTT,CASSRGLAGPNTGELFF
14,TRBV19,TRBJ2-1,many,.,TGTGCCAGTAGTATTGGGGGAGATTACAATGAGCAGTTCTTC,CASSIGGDYNEQFF
17,TRBV7-2,TRBJ2-3,many,.,TGTGCCAGCAGCCCGGCCTGGGGGGTCCGGAGCACAGATACGCAGTATTTT,CASSPAWGVRSTDTQYF
15,TRBV24-1,TRBJ1-4,many,TRBD1,TGTGCCACCAGTGATACCGGGGACAGGGATGAAAAACTGTTTTTT,CATSDTGDRDEKLFF
15,TRBV9,TRBJ2-5,many,.,TGTGCCAGCAGCGTACAGGGGCGTTGGTCAGAGACCCAGTACTTC,CASSVQGRWSETQYF
16,TRBV4-2,TRBJ2-2,many,.,TGTGCCAGCAGCCAGCTTCGGGAACAGAACACCGGGGAGCTGTTTTTT,CASSQLREQNTGELFF
15,TRBV3-1,TRBJ2-2,many,.,TGTGCCAGCAGCACCGGGACGGAGAACACCGGGGAGCTGTTTTTT,CASSTGTENTGELFF
18,TRBV6-5,TRBJ1-6,many,TRBD1,TGTGCCAGCAGTTACAGCGGACAGGGAGGTTACTATAATTCACCCCTCCACTTT,CASSYSGQGGYYNSPLHF
20,TRBV30,TRBJ2-2,many,TRBD1,TGTGCCTGGAGTGTATATATTCTCGGGACAGGCGAGCGCAACACCGGGGAGCTGTTTTTT,CAWSVYILGTGERNTGELFF
16,TRBV20-1,TRBJ2-7,many,TRBD2,TGCAGTGCTAGAGATTATTTAGCGGGGTCCTCCTACGAGCAGTACTTC,CSARDYLAGSSYEQYF
11,TRBV3-1,TRBJ2-7,many,.,TGTGCCAGCAGCCAATCCTACGAGCAGTACTTC,CASSQSYEQYF
14,TRBV13,TRBJ1-2,many,TRBD1,TGTGCCAGCAGCCTCCGGACAGGGAGCTATGGCTACACCTTC,CASSLRTGSYGYTF
17,TRBV3-1,TRBJ1-6,few,.,TGTGCCAGCAGCCAAGAGGTTTCGACGGTTTATAATTCACCCCTCCACTTT,CASSQEVSTVYNSPLHF
17,TRBV4-3,TRBJ2-2,many,TRBD2,TGCGCCAGCAGCCAAGATCGGGCGGGAGTTGGGACCGGGGAGCTGTTTTTT,CASSQDRAGVGTGELFF
13,TRBV6-5,TRBJ1-2,many,TRBD1,TGTGCCAGCAGCTCAGGGGGGAGAAGGGGCTACACCTTC,CASSSGGRRGYTF
15,TRBV9,TRBJ2-6,many,TRBD1,TGTGCCAGCAGCCTACAGGGGGCCGGGGCCAACGTCCTGACTTTC,CASSLQGAGANVLTF
16,TRBV5-6,TRBJ2-3,many,TRBD1,TGTGCCAGCAGCTTGTACGAAGGACAGGGACGGAATACGCAGTATTTT,CASSLYEGQGRNTQYF
15,TRBV27,TRBJ2-1,many,TRBD2,TGTGCCAGCAGTTCCGGGACTAGCGGGATCCATGAGCAGTTCTTC,CASSSGTSGIHEQFF
17,TRBV7-7,TRBJ2-6,many,.,TGTGCTAGCAGCGCTAGCAGGGTCATCGCTGGGGCCAACGTCCTGACTTTC,CASSASRVIAGANVLTF